Here is one T cell receptor beta chain with its context. The antigen remains undetermined. This record belongs to a study of T cells in Graves' hyperthyroidism and ophthalmopathy. General study findings and limits: Blood also contained most expanded thyroid clonotypes above 0.001.

TCR beta CDR3 sequences were amplified from RNA transcripts. When the TCR CDR3 underwent first-round RT-PCR, the HTBI primer set was used. One entry per CDR3 protein results from TCRdb running MiXCR on the multiplex PCR reads. The sample has about 270,000 distinct CDR3 sequences, about 16% seen once. Criteria for exclusion of patients were uncontrolled infection, other autoimmune disease, pregnancy or lactation. The CDR3 consists of 13 residues. Germline CDR1 PRHDT, CDR2 FYEKMQ (reference sequence). The germline V and J ends were trimmed by 4 bases and 6 bases, with 9 bases remaining between them. The receptor comes from a woman between 45 and 60 years old with Graves' hyperthyroidism that later progressed to Graves' ophthalmopathy. The V gene is TRBV13, the J gene TRBJ2-2; D ambiguous. The sequenced sample consisted of blood. In DNA, the CDR3 is TGTGCCAGCAGCTCGCTTGGACCCGGGGAGCTGTTTTTT. This sequence encodes CASSSLGPGELFF.